A selection of T cell receptor beta chains follows, all from one sample in a study of vaccination effects on CD4 cells after COVID-19. The protocol was immunoSEQ multiplex PCR, while the TCRdb copy is restricted to in-frame clones and leaves out a portion. The repertoire holds tens of thousands of clones, 77% seen once, with 2.9% in the top ten. These receptors lack a known antigen. The sequencing here drew on CD4+ T cells from PBMCs cultured with HCoV-NL63 spike peptides, taken before COVID-19 vaccination. Every receptor here comes from a human donor who received a COVID-19 vaccine. The CDR3 runs from the conserved cysteine through the conserved F or W. The D gene is left open where the match is weak. Only part of the rows carry a size: once, few, many, or a class if the clone is expanded.

. | TRBJ2-1 | TRBV18 | once | TGTGCCAGCTCACAAATTGTCCCAGGGTCCCACAATGAGCAGTTCTTC | CASSQIVPGSHNEQFF
. | TRBJ1-4 | TRBV9 | few | TGTGCCAGCAGCCCAGGGATGAGCAGGGAGGAAAAACTGTTTTTT | CASSPGMSREEKLFF
. | TRBJ2-2 | TRBV18 | medium-sized | TGTGCCAGCTCACCAAGTGTTCCTACCACCGGGGAGCTGTTTTTT | CASSPSVPTTGELFF
. | TRBJ1-2 | TRBV27 | . | TGTGCCAGCAGTTTATCTGGGGTAGGGTATGGCTACACCTTC | CASSLSGVGYGYTF
. | TRBJ1-2 | TRBV19 | few | TGTGCCACTCTAGGGACCTCGACAGGAAGTTATGGCTACACCTTC | CATLGTSTGSYGYTF
. | TRBJ2-3 | TRBV7-2 | . | TGTGCCAGCAGCTTAATCCCCCGGGTCGATACGCAGTATTTT | CASSLIPRVDTQYF
. | TRBJ2-5 | TRBV5-8 | . | TGTGCCAGCAGCTTGGTAGGGGATTTGCAGACCCAGTACTTC | CASSLVGDLQTQYF
. | TRBJ2-3 | TRBV5-1 | . | TGCGCCAGCAGCTTGGACAGGGTCCACGATACGCAGTATTTT | CASSLDRVHDTQYF
. | TRBJ1-2 | TRBV5-1 | . | TGCGCCAGCAGCGGCCCTGTGGGGCATGTCCTGAACTATGGCTACACCTTC | CASSGPVGHVLNYGYTF
TRBD1 | TRBJ1-2 | TRBV7-9 | . | TGTGCCAGCAGCTCATCGGGACAGGGCCTTAGTGGCTACACCTTC | CASSSSGQGLSGYTF
. | TRBJ2-5 | TRBV5-1 | . | TGCGCCAGCAGCTTGTACCTTCAAGAGACCCAGTACTTC | CASSLYLQETQYF
. | TRBJ1-1 | TRBV28 | . | TGTGCCAGCGGTTTGAACACTGAAGCTTTCTTT | CASGLNTEAFF
TRBD1 | TRBJ1-1 | TRBV7-2 | few | TGTGCCAGCAGCTTATCAGGGGGCAACACTGAAGCTTTCTTT | CASSLSGGNTEAFF
TRBD2 | TRBJ2-5 | TRBV6-5 | . | TGTGCCAGCAGTTTCACGGGGGGAGAGACCCAGTACTTC | CASSFTGGETQYF
. | TRBJ2-3 | TRBV20-1 | . | TGCAGTGCAGATCGAGGGGATACGCAGTATTTT | CSADRGDTQYF
. | TRBJ2-2 | TRBV5-1 | . | TGCGCCAGCAGCTTGCAACCGGGGACGAACACCGGGGAGCTGTTTTTT | CASSLQPGTNTGELFF
TRBD1 | TRBJ2-1 | TRBV2 | once | TGTGCCAGCAAGGGGGCTAGCTCTAATGAGCAGTTCTTC | CASKGASSNEQFF
. | TRBJ1-2 | TRBV6-6 | . | TGTGCCAGCAGCTCAGGACAGTCCTATGGCTACACCTTC | CASSSGQSYGYTF
TRBD2 | TRBJ2-3 | TRBV5-1 | . | TGCGCCAGCAGCCCCTACTCTAGCGGGGCGACAGATACGCAGTATTTT | CASSPYSSGATDTQYF
. | TRBJ1-3 | TRBV19 | . | TGTGCCAGTAGTCAGCATCTCTCTGGAAACACCATATATTTT | CASSQHLSGNTIYF
. | TRBJ1-2 | TRBV9 | . | TGTGCCAGCAGCGAGGGAGGTCCGGGACGGACAAACTATGGCTACACCTTC | CASSEGGPGRTNYGYTF
. | TRBJ1-2 | TRBV2 | . | TGTGCCAGCAGCCCGGGACCTAACTATGGCTACACCTTC | CASSPGPNYGYTF
. | TRBJ2-3 | TRBV3-1/TRBV3-2 | . | TGTGCCAGCAGCCTATCTGATACGCAGTATTTT | CASSLSDTQYF